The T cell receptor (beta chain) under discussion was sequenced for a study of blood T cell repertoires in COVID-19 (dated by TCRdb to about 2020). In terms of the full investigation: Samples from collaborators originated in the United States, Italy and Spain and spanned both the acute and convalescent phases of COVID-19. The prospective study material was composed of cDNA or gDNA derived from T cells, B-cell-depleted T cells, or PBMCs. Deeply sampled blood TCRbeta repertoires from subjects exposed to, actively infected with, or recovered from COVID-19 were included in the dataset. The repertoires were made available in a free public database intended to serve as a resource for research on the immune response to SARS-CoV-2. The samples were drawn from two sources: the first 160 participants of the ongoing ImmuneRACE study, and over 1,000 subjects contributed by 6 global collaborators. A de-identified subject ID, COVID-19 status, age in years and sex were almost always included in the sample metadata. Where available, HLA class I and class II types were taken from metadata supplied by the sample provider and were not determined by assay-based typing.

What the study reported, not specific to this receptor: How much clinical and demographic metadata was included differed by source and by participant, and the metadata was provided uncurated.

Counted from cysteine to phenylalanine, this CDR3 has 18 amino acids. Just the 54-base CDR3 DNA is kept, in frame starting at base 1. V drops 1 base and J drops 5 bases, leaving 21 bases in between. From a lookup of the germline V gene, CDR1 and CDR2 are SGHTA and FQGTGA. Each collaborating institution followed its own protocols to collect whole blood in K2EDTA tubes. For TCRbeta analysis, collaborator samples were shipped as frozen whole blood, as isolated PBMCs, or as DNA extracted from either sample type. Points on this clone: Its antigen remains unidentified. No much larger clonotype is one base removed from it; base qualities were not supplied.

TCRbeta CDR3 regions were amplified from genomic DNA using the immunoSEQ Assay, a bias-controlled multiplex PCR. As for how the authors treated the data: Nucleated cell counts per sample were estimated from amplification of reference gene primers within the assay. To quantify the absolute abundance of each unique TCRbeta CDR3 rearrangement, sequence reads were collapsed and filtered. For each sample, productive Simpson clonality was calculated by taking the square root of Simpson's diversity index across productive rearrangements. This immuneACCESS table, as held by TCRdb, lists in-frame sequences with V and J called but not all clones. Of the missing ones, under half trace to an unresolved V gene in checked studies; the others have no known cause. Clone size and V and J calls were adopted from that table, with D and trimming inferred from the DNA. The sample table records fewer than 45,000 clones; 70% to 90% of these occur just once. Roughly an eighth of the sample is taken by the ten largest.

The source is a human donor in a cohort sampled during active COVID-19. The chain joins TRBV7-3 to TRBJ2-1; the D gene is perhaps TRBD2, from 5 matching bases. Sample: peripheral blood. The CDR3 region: CASSLRRMVARMHNEQFF. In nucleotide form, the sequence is TGTGCCAGCAGCTTAAGGAGGATGGTAGCCCGAATGCACAATGAGCAGTTCTTC.